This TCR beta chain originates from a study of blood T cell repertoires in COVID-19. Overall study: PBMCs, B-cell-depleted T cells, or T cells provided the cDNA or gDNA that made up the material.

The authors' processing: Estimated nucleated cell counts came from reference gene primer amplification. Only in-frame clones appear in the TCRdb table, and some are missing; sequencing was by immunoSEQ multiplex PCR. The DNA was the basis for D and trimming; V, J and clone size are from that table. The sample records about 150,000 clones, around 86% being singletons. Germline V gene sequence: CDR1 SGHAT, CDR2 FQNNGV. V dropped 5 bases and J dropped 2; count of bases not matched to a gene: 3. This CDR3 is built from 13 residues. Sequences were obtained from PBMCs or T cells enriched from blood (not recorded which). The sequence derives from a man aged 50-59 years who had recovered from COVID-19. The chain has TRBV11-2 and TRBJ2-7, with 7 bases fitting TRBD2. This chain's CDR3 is CASSPAGAYEQYF. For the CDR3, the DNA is TGTGCCAGCAGCCCCGCGGGGGCCTACGAGCAGTACTTC.